The TCR beta chain under discussion was sequenced for a study of blood T cell repertoires in COVID-19. Study details: Some COVID-19 samples were acute and others convalescent; all came from the United States, Italy and Spain. Sources were T cells, B-cell-depleted T cells, or PBMCs; the material itself was cDNA or gDNA.

This clone was seen a single time. The authors' processing: For nucleated cells, counts were estimated from reference gene primer amplification. TCRdb keeps only in-frame clones here, not all; method: immunoSEQ multiplex PCR. V and J calls and clone size follow that table, whereas D and trimming were derived from the DNA. The sample shows fewer than 200,000 clones, about 82% of them seen only once. From germline, CDR1 is MNHNY and CDR2 SVGAGI (reference sequence). V was pared by 2 bases and J by 0 bases, with 7 bases between. The CDR3 length is 15 residues. This clonotype originated in a man aged 65-85 years with active or convalescent COVID-19. V is TRBV6-6 and J is TRBJ2-2; no firm D call. The specimen was peripheral blood. In DNA, the CDR3 is TGTGCCAGCAGTTACCAGCGTACGAACACCGGGGAGCTGTTTTTT. It codes for CASSYQRTNTGELFF.